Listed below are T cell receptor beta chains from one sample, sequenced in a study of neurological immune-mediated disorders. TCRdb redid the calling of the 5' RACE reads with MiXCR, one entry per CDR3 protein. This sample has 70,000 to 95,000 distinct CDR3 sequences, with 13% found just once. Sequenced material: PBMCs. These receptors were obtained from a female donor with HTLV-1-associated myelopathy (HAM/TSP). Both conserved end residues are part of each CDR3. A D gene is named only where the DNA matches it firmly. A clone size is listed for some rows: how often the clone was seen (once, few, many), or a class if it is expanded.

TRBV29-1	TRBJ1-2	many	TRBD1	TGCAGCGTTGAAGATCCGGGGACAGGAGACTATGGCTACACCTTC	CSVEDPGTGDYGYTF
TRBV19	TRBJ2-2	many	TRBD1	TGTGCCACGGCCCGGGACAGGGGGCGCGGCGGGGAGCTGTTTTTT	CATARDRGRGGELFF
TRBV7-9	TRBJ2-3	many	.	TGTGCATACGGACGCACAGATACGCAGTATTTT	CAYGRTDTQYF
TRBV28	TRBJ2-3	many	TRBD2	TGTGCCAGCAGTCTACTGGTCGGGGTCGGCGGGGGGGCTGGAGATACGCAGTATTTT	CASSLLVGVGGGAGDTQYF
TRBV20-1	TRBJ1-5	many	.	TGCAGTGCTAGAGTGGGGGAATCTGATCAGCCCCAGCATTTT	CSARVGESDQPQHF
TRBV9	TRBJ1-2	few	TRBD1	TGTGCCAGCAGCGTGGCGGGACAGGGCCACACCTTC	CASSVAGQGHTF
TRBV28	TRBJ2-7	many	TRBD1	TGTGCCAGCAGTAGAACCCAGGGGGCCTACGAGCAGTACTTC	CASSRTQGAYEQYF
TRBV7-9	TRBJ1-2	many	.	TGTGCCAGCAGCCTGACAGACAACTATGGCTACACCTTC	CASSLTDNYGYTF
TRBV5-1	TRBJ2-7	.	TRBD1	TGCGCCAGCAGCTTTCCGCCGGGACAGGGGGCCTCCTACGAGCAGTACTTC	CASSFPPGQGASYEQYF
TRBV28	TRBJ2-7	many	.	TGTGCCAGCAGTTTCGCTGGGGACCTGCGAACCTACGAGCAGTACTTC	CASSFAGDLRTYEQYF
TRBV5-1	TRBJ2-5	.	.	TGCGCCAGCAGCGCCACTGGAGTAGGAGAGACCCAGTACTTC	CASSATGVGETQYF
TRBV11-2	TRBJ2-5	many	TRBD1	TGTGCCAGCAGCTGGCTCCCGGGACAGGGCCAAGAGACCCAGTACTTC	CASSWLPGQGQETQYF
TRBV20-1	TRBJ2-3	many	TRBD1	TGCAGTGCTGGGGACAGGGGGACTTCTGATACGCAGTATTTT	CSAGDRGTSDTQYF
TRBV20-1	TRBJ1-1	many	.	TGCAGTGCTAGACGCGGACAGACTGAAGCTTTCTTT	CSARRGQTEAFF
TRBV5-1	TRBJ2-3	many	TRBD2	TGCGCCAGCAGCTTCTTGACTAGCGGCACAGATACGCAGTATTTT	CASSFLTSGTDTQYF
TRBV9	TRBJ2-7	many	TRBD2	TGTGCCAGCAGCGCCTCCGGGACTAGCACTAACGAGCAGTACTTC	CASSASGTSTNEQYF
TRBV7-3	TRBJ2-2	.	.	TGTGCCAGCAGCCAAGACACGTACACCGGGGAGCTGTTTTTT	CASSQDTYTGELFF
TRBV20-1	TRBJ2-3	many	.	TGCAGTGGAGCAGGCGATACCACAGATACGCAGTATTTT	CSGAGDTTDTQYF
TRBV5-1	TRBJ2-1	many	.	TGCGCCAGCAGCTTGGATGGGGGGGGCGCTGGTAATGAGCAGTTCTTC	CASSLDGGGAGNEQFF
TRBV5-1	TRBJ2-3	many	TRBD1	TGCGCCAGCAGCTCCCGGACAGGGGGCTCAGATACGCAGTATTTT	CASSSRTGGSDTQYF
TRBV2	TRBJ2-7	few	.	TGTGCCAGCAGTGAAACGTTGCAGCCAAGCTACGAGCAGTACTTC	CASSETLQPSYEQYF
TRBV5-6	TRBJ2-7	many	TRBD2	TGTGCCAGCAGCGAGGGAGGGCAAGTAGGCTACGAGCAGTACTTC	CASSEGGQVGYEQYF
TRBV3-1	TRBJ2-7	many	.	TGTGCCAGCAGCCCGGGACTGATCTACGAGCAGTACTTC	CASSPGLIYEQYF
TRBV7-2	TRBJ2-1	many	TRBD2	TGTGCCAGCAGCTTATGGAGCGGGGGGAACAATGAGCAGTTCTTC	CASSLWSGGNNEQFF
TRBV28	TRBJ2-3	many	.	TGTGCCAGCAGTTTCTGGACTAGCACAGATACGCAGTATTTT	CASSFWTSTDTQYF
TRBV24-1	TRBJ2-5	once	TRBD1	TGTGCCACCAGTACCAGGACAGGGGGAGAGAAGACCCAGTACTTC	CATSTRTGGEKTQYF
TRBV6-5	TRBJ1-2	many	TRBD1	TGTGCCAGCAGTCAACTCAGGACAGGGGATTATGGCTACACCTTC	CASSQLRTGDYGYTF
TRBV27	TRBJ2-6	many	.	TGTGCCAGCAGTTTTCGGTGGCAGGGTTTCATTGGGGCCAACGTCCTGACTTTC	CASSFRWQGFIGANVLTF
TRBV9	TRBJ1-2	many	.	TGTGCCAGCAGCGTAGGGGGGGCTAACTATGGCTACACCTTC	CASSVGGANYGYTF
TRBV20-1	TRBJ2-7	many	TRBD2	TGCAGTGCACTCGTACCGGGGGGATCCTACGAGCAGTACTTC	CSALVPGGSYEQYF
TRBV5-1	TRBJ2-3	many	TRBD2	TGCGCCAGCAGCCCGGGGACTAGTGCCTTCACAGATACGCAGTATTTT	CASSPGTSAFTDTQYF
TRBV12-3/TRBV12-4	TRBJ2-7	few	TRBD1	TGTGCCAGTAGCCGGGGACAGGCCGTACTCTACGAGCAGTACTTC	CASSRGQAVLYEQYF
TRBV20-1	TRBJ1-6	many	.	TGCAGTGCTTTTGGGGACGGTGAATCACCCCTCCACTTT	CSAFGDGESPLHF
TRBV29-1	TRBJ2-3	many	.	TGCAGTCGTAGCAGGGGGGGGTTAGATACGCAGTATTTT	CSRSRGGLDTQYF
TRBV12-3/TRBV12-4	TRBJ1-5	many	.	TGTGCCAGCAGTTTAACGGAGATTCAGCCCCAGCATTTT	CASSLTEIQPQHF
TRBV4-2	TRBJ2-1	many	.	TGTGCCAGCAGCCAAGCGGGGGACGAGTACAATGAGCAGTTCTTC	CASSQAGDEYNEQFF
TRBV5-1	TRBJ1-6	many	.	TGCGCCAGCAGCTTGGAGGGACAAGATAATTCACCCCTCCACTTT	CASSLEGQDNSPLHF
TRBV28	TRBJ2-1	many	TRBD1	TGTGCCAGCAGTTTATATGGGACAGGGGGCTTTGAGCAGTTCTTC	CASSLYGTGGFEQFF
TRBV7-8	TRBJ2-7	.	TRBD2	TGTGCCAGCAGCTTACTGCGGGGGGGCCTCGAGCAGTACTTC	CASSLLRGGLEQYF
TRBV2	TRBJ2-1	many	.	TGTGCCAGCAGTGTTGAAGGGACACCCATGGGGGAGCAGTTCTTC	CASSVEGTPMGEQFF
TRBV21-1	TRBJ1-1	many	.	TGTGCCAGCAGTCCTCAAGGGGGGGACTATCCCACTGAAGCTTTCTTT	CASSPQGGDYPTEAFF
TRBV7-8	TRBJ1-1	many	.	TGTGCCAGCAGCTTACTATTTAGGGGGGCCGACACTGAAGCTTTCTTT	CASSLLFRGADTEAFF
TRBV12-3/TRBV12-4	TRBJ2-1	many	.	TGTGCCAGCAGCAGGTGGGGGGGGGCTCCCCGCAATGAGCAGTTCTTC	CASSRWGGAPRNEQFF
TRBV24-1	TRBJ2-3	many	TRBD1	TGTGCCACCAGTGACCTAGGACAGGGCTCAGATACGCAGTATTTT	CATSDLGQGSDTQYF